This T cell receptor (beta chain) was sequenced in a study of vaccination and CD4 T cells after COVID-19. Cultured CD4+ T-cell DNA underwent Oncomine TCR Beta short-read sequencing. TCRdb re-called the PCR reads with MiXCR, one entry per CDR3 protein. The sample records about 7,400 distinct CDR3 sequences, 50% to 65% being singletons. Stated treatment: 10-day PBMC culture with coronavirus spike peptide pools or control peptides (ViraFEST assay). Turning to this clonotype: The antigen is undetermined. Germline is not matched at one junction end, which may reflect a read error.

The source material was CD4+ T cells from blood, cultured in vitro. This clonotype was obtained from a human donor who had recovered from COVID-19.

The CDR3 region has the DNA TGTGTCAGCAGCCCGGACAGGGGTCGGGAGACCCAGTACTTC. Translated, it gives CVSSPDRGRETQYF. This chain joins TRBV7-9 and TRBJ2-5, with 9 nucleotides matching TRBD1. The germline V gene has CDR1 SEHNR and CDR2 FQNEAQ (reference sequence). The CDR3 loop spans 14 amino acids.